The present entry profiles one T cell receptor (beta chain) with its context. Its recognized antigen is unknown. Base qualities are not recorded, but no much larger clone differs from it by a single base. The cohort was made up of several hundred healthy bone marrow donors. All cohort members were sampled while nominally healthy, although unrecorded immune exposures were likely present. The donor tested CMV seropositive and was one of the 289 seropositive cohort members. Every donor gave a peripheral blood sample, and the peripheral blood mononuclear cells from that sample were used for TCR beta sequencing. Genomic DNA extraction from the blood cell samples was performed with the Qiagen DNeasy Blood Extraction Kit. Preparation of the library involved the immunoSEQ multiplex PCR assay. A mixture of 60 forward primers for TCR Vbeta segments and 13 reverse primers for TCR Jbeta segments was used in the multiplex PCR. Amplification of the CDR3 region of rearranged TCR beta genes was performed with a multiplex PCR assay on genomic DNA. The amplified TCR beta libraries were sequenced on the Illumina HiSeq System as 87-base-pair reads. Under the source paper's analysis protocol: Across the 666 repertoires, a later analysis counted some 80 million unique TCR beta chains, 9.5 million to 13 million of which were shared by at least two donors. Raw reads were error-corrected and collapsed into unique sequences by a nearest-neighbor algorithm in which closely related sequences were merged to remove PCR and sequencing errors. Alignment of CDR3 sequences to IMGT reference sequences was used to assign V, D and J gene segments. For a sequence to be retained, a match of at least six nucleotides was required to both a V gene segment and a J gene segment. A rearrangement was called productive if the CDR3 had no stop codons and remained in frame with V and J, and every other rearrangement was called non-productive. CDR3 was defined according to IMGT convention as the region running from the second conserved V-encoded cysteine to the conserved J-encoded phenylalanine. Sequences without an unambiguous match to a single V gene segment were excluded from the earlier analysis of 587 of the donors. An earlier analysis of about 600 of the donors called V segments functional above 56.7% productive rearrangements and segregating when the between-donor standard deviation exceeded 5%. To diagnose cytomegalovirus status from the catalog of TCR beta chain sequences, a statistical classification framework was built. In a later analysis, TCR nucleotide sequences were compared against IMGT/GENE-DB human TR gene sequences so that V and J genes could be assigned. In a later analysis, CDR3 sequences and most-parsimonious VDJ recombination scenarios were assigned using the TCRdist pipeline. In a later analysis, each TCR beta chain was defined by its CDR3 amino acid sequence together with its V-gene family, and reads lacking a unique V-gene family were excluded. A later analysis removed 550 to 700 highly shared, low-generation-probability nucleotide sequences to deal with suspected cross-contamination and a sequencing artifact. In a later analysis, a clonal expansion index was calculated for each public chain from normalized within-repertoire ranks of inferred template counts. In a later analysis, generation probabilities were computed with a VDJ recombination model fitted to out-of-frame rearrangements, and the resulting probabilities were checked against IGoR. Hypergeometric tests were used in a later analysis to score TCR-TCR, TCR-HLA and TCR-CMV co-occurrence, with a repertoire-size bias correction applied to the TCR pairs. To estimate false discovery rates, a later analysis permuted the HLA or CMV assignments 20 times. In a later analysis, co-occurring TCRs were grouped using DBSCAN, and TCRdist sequence similarity was added for clustering within HLA-allele-positive subsets. For co-occurrence clustering, repertoires with fewer than 30,000 or more than 120,000 public chains were excluded, along with a handful of repertoires with anomalous nucleotide sharing. Sourced from immuneACCESS, this table was stored by TCRdb with only in-frame sequences that have V and J called. A share of the clones is absent; for the studies checked, an unresolved V gene accounts for under half, and the remainder has no known explanation. The V and J calls and clone size come from that table; D and trimming were worked out from the DNA. The sample table lists around 90,000 clones, 75% to 90% of them with a count of one. The biggest ten clones account for 7.4% of the sample.

These data are taken from a study of cytomegalovirus exposure and HLA in healthy donors (dated by TCRdb to about 2017). Background for the entire study: An earlier analysis of approximately 640 of the donors reported approximately 270 Gb of sequence data and 117 million unique TCR beta sequences from 190 million or so T cells. Typing coverage varied by locus: roughly 620-640 donors for A, B, C, DRB1 and DQB1; roughly 500 for DQA1; nearly 610 for DPA1; more than 450 for DPB1. A later genetic analysis used genome-wide SNP genotypes for about three fifths of the 666 donors, treating that subset as a discovery cohort. The study aimed to test whether signatures of past pathogen exposure could be identified by cataloging public T cell receptors. The study profiled the T cell repertoires of 550 to 700 subjects by immunosequencing and related them to cytomegalovirus serostatus. In the later analysis, no new phenotypic data were used to find candidate immune exposures; instead, reliance was placed on TCR beta sequences and their occurrence across donors. Among 300 to 450 genotyped donors of the cohort, an average of about 240,000 unique TCR beta nucleotide sequences were sequenced per donor, roughly 20% of them non-productive. Roughly 300 gigabases of sequencing data and approximately 85 million unique TCR sequences were included in an early release covering several hundred HLA-typed donors. An earlier analysis of nearly 600 of the donors applied high-throughput TCR beta sequencing to assess whether each TCR beta V gene segment acted as functional or pseudogenic. Several DR-DQ haplotypes were handled as single units for association and clustering, since linkage in the cohort was strong. Donor age, sex, ethnicity and CMV serostatus were collected together with the repertoire data. All discovery cohort repertoires had been generated on a single sequencing platform. Besides the first cohort of approximately 710 subjects, a separate validation cohort made up of roughly 120 different subjects was used. The genetic ancestry cluster associated with self-reported Caucasian donors included 81% of the approximately 400 genotyped donors. To predict cytomegalovirus infection status, the study combined high-throughput TCR immunosequencing, statistical association of individual TCRs with disease status, and machine learning. To study patterns of TCR occurrence, a later analysis re-analyzed previously published TCR beta repertoires from 666 donors and added high-resolution HLA genotyping. Both class I and class II loci were covered by HLA typing, at four-digit resolution.

Its CDR3 holds 17 amino acids, cysteine through phenylalanine. Just CDR3 DNA is preserved here, 51 bases in frame from base 1. Trimming costs V 0 bases and J 2 bases, and their ends lie 14 bases apart. CDR1 is given as KGHSH and CDR2 as LQKENI, both from the germline V gene. Study-wide findings and limitations: Most TCR sequences were observed very rarely across donors, whereas some public TCRs were present in many individuals. A later analysis reported that several top co-occurrence clusters appeared linked to parvovirus B19, influenza, CMV and Epstein-Barr virus. In an earlier analysis of roughly 500 of the donors, most TCR beta V segments appeared in productive rearrangements about 87% or about 30% of the time, broadly matching IMGT annotations. A further reported finding was that TCR beta sequences accurately predicted the HLA-A and HLA-B alleles for most subjects in the first cohort. In a later analysis, most CMV-associated TCR beta chains were found to appear HLA-restricted, with HLA associations seemingly driven largely by CMV exposure. According to the authors, the approach could potentially be generalized to other disease states and immunological phenotypes. Sequencing depth was assumed to be roughly uniform across donors in the presence/absence analyses, though that assumption may not hold. Because some donors lacked HLA typing at each locus, the association tests relied only on the typed subset. Strong co-occurrence of HLA alleles, especially DR and DQ, made assigning TCR associations to individual alleles difficult. Immune exposure information for the cohort was limited to CMV serostatus. Linkage disequilibrium might explain the correlated functional status among segregating V segments, but an unknown experimental factor could not be ruled out. Compared with equally common non-associated chains, HLA-associated TCR beta chains in a later analysis were more clonally expanded and had lower generation probabilities. Specific HLA alleles were associated with 18,000 or so TCR beta sequences at a false discovery rate of 0.05 in a later analysis. A cluster of highly shared sequence variants was judged likely to represent a technical artifact of the sequencing pipeline. Because the 87-base-pair reads could not distinguish some IMGT-functional V segments, including TRBV6-2 and TRBV6-3, those segments were excluded. Cytomegalovirus status was reported to be diagnosed by the classifier with high specificity and sensitivity in both the original and validation cohorts. This cohort had only TCR beta chains sequenced, and the lack of alpha or paired-chain data limited which features could be detected. V-gene and J-gene trimming of TCR beta chains was associated with a missense DCLRE1C variant in a later genetic analysis, and the association was replicated in an independent cohort. The earlier analysis of some 540 of the donors excluded approximately 15 rarely observed V segments, including chromosome 9 orphons, because counts were too low. In the study, around 150 TCR beta chains were listed as associated with cytomegalovirus. In a later analysis, the rate of TCR association differed among HLA loci, with DRB1 alleles having the most associated TCRs and HLA-C alleles having the fewest. A later genetic analysis reported fewer N-insertions in productive TCRs among donors in an Asian-associated ancestry cluster than the roughly 620-donor mean. Three of the identified cytomegalovirus-associated TCR beta chains were confirmed in vitro to be specific for cytomegalovirus antigens.

This sequence originates from a man between 40 and 49 years old in good health and CMV-seropositive. Sequenced input: PBMCs. The rearrangement combines TRBV18 with TRBJ2-4, with a weak D call of TRBD1 (6 bases match). The DNA reads TGTGCCAGCTCACCACCGGGGACAAAGGGACCCAAAAACATTCAGTACTTC. The translation is CASSPPGTKGPKNIQYF.